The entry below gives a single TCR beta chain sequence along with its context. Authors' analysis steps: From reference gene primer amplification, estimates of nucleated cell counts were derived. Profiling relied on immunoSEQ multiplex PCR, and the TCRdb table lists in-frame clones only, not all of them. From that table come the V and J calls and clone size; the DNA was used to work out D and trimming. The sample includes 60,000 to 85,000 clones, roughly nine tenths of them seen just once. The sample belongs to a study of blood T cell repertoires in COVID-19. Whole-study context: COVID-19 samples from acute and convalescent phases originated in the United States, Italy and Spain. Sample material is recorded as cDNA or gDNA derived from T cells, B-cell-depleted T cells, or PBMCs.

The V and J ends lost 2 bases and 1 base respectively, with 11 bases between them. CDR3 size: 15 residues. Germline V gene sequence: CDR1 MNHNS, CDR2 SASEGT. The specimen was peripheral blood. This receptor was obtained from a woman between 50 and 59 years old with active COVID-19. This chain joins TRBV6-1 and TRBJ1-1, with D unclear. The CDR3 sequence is CASSELGRRNTEAFF. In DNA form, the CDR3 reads TGTGCCAGCAGTGAACTTGGCAGAAGGAACACTGAAGCTTTCTTT.